This TCR beta chain was retrieved from a study of tumor and adjacent non-tumor tissue in lung cancer. Study findings and constraints: Tumor repertoires had a smaller top 100 clone share than normal lung. Tumor tissue had significantly higher TCR diversity than normal lung. Shorter survival was associated with higher TCR diversity in tumors.

Three rounds of nested PCR, following a modified ARM-PCR protocol, produced the TCRbeta library. TCRdb re-derived calls from the multiplex PCR reads in MiXCR, one entry per CDR3 protein. The table records about 67,000 distinct CDR3 sequences, 65% to 80% of them present only once. Regarding this clonotype: Antigen: not known. A read error may account for a junction end that differs from germline.

CDR1 and CDR2 (germline): MNHNS, SASEGT. The CDR3 has 15 amino acids. RNA was extracted from bulk tissue without any cell sorting. Distant lung tissue was collected more than 3 cm away from the tumor edge. Chemotherapy-naive patients with new lung cancer underwent thoracic surgery in China, August–November 2014. The chain is built from TRBV6-1 and TRBJ2-1, with a possible D match to TRBD2 (6 bases). What was sequenced was distant non-tumor lung tissue. The sequence came from a man in his sixties with non-small cell lung cancer. The CDR3 loop is CATSLAVGSYNEQFF. CDR3 DNA sequence: TGTGCCACCAGTTTAGCGGTGGGCTCCTACAATGAGCAGTTTTTC.